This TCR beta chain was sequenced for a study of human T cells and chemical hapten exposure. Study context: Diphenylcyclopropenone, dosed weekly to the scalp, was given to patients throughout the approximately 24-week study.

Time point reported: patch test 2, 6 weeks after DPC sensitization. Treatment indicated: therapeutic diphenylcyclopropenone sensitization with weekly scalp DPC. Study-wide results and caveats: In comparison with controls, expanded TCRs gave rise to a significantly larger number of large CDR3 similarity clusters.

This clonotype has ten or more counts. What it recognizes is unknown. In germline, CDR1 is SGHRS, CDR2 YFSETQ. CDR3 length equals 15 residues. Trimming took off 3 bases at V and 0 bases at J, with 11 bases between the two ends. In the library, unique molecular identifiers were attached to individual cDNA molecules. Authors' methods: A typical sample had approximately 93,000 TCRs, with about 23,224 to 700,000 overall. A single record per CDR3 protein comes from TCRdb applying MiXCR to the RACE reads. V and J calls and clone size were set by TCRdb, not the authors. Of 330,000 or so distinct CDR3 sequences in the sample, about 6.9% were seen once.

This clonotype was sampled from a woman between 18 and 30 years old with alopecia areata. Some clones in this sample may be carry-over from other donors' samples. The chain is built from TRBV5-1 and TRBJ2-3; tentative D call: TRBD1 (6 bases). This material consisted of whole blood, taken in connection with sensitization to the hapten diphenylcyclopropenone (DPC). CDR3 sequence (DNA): TGCGCCAGCAGCTCTCCGGGACATAGCACAGATACGCAGTATTTT. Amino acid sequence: CASSSPGHSTDTQYF. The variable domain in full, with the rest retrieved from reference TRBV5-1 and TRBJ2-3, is KAGVTQTPRYLIKTRGQQVTLSCSPISGHRSVSWYQQTPGQGLQFLFEYFSETQRNKGNFPGRFSGRQFSNSRSEMNVSTLELGDSALYLCASSSPGHSTDTQYFGPGTRLTVL.